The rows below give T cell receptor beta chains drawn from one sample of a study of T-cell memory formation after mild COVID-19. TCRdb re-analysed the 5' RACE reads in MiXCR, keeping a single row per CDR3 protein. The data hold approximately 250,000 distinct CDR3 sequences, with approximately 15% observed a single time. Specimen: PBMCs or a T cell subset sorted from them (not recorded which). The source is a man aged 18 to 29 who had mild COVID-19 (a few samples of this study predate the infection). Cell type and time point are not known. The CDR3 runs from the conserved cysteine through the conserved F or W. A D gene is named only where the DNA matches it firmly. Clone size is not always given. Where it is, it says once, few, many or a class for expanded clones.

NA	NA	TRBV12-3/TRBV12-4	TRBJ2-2	CASSLGLWELFF	TGTGCCAGCAGCCTAGGGCTTTGGGAGCTGTTTTTT
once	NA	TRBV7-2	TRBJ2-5	CASSLPETQYF	TGTGCCAGCAGCTTACCCGAGACCCAGTACTTC
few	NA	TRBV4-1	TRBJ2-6	CASSRPTDGANVLTF	TGCGCCAGCAGCCGACCGACGGATGGGGCCAACGTCCTGACTTTC
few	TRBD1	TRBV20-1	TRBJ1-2	CSANRGGGYTF	TGCAGTGCTAACAGGGGGGGAGGCTACACCTTC
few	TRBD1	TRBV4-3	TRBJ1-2	CASSLRQGPQGYTF	TGCGCCAGCAGCCTCCGACAGGGACCCCAGGGCTACACCTTC
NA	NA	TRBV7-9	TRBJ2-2	CASSFYGQTNTGELFF	TGTGCCAGCAGCTTTTACGGACAGACGAACACCGGGGAGCTGTTTTTT
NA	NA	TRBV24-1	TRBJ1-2	CATSDYQTRRLNYGYTF	TGTGCCACCAGTGATTACCAGACAAGACGGCTTAACTATGGCTACACCTTC
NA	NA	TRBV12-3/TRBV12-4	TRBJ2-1	CASSSTYGTDNEQFF	TGTGCCAGCAGTTCAACCTATGGGACTGACAATGAGCAGTTCTTC
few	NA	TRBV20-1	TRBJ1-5	CSANQTVGLNQPQHF	TGCAGTGCCAATCAGACAGTGGGCCTCAATCAGCCCCAGCATTTT
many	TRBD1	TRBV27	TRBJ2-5	CASSLTGLETQYF	TGTGCCAGCAGTCTGACAGGGTTGGAGACCCAGTACTTC
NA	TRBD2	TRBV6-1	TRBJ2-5	CASSDEGLSQETQYF	TGTGCCAGCAGTGACGAGGGACTAAGTCAAGAGACCCAGTACTTC
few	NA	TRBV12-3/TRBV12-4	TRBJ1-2	CASSGTRVGYTF	TGTGCCAGCAGCGGGACGAGAGTAGGCTACACCTTC
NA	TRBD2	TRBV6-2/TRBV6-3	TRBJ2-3	CASSALPWRGTDTQYF	TGTGCCAGCAGTGCCCTACCTTGGCGGGGGACAGATACGCAGTATTTT
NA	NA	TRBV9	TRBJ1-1	CASSVGPLEAFF	TGTGCCAGCAGCGTAGGGCCCCTTGAAGCTTTCTTT
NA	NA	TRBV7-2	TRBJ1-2	CASSARGGSYGYTF	TGTGCCAGCAGCGCCCGTGGGGGTTCCTATGGCTACACCTTC
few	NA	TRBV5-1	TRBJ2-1	CASSLMDTYNEQFF	TGCGCCAGCAGCTTGATGGACACATACAATGAGCAGTTCTTC
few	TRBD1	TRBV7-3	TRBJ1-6	CASSREGTGVSPLHF	TGTGCCAGCAGCCGTGAGGGGACAGGGGTGTCACCCCTCCACTTT
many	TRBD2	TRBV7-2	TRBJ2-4	CASSLPSGGSYIQYF	TGTGCCAGCAGCTTACCTAGCGGGGGTTCATACATTCAGTACTTC
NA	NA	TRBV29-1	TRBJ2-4	CSVEMRVGIQYF	TGCAGCGTTGAAATGAGGGTTGGCATTCAGTACTTC
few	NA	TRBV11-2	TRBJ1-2	CASSPAGFGGYTF	TGTGCCAGCAGCCCGGCGGGGTTTGGGGGCTACACCTTC
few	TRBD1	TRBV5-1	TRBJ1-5	CASTTTGGGQPQHF	TGCGCCAGCACCACTACAGGGGGCGGTCAGCCCCAGCATTTT
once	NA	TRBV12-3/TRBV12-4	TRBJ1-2	CASSFGALGYTF	TGTGCCAGCAGTTTCGGGGCTCTTGGCTACACCTTC
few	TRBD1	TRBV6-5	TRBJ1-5	CASSYQFGQEKSNQPQHF	TGTGCCAGCAGTTACCAATTCGGACAGGAGAAAAGCAATCAGCCCCAGCATTTT
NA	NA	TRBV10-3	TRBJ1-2	CAISTDGRNYGYTF	TGTGCCATCAGCACCGACGGGAGGAACTATGGCTACACCTTC
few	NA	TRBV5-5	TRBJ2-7	CASSVGLHYEQYF	TGTGCCAGCAGCGTGGGGCTACACTACGAGCAGTACTTC
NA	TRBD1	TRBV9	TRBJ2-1	CASSADRGQFF	TGTGCCAGCAGCGCGGACAGGGGGCAGTTCTTC
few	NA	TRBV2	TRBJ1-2	CASSARGDGAGYTF	TGTGCCAGCAGTGCCCGCGGGGACGGGGCTGGCTACACCTTC
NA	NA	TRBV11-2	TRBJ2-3	CASSFRAVGDTQYF	TGTGCCAGCAGCTTTCGTGCGGTGGGAGATACGCAGTATTTT
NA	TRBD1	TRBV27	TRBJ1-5	CASSHRQGGQPQHF	TGTGCCAGCAGTCACCGACAGGGGGGTCAGCCCCAGCATTTT
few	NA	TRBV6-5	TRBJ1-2	CASSSTTGTFYGYTF	TGTGCCAGCAGTTCGACTACAGGGACCTTTTATGGCTACACCTTC
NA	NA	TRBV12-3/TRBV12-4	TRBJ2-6	CASTPWVRASGANVLTF	TGTGCCAGCACCCCCTGGGTCAGGGCCTCTGGGGCCAACGTCCTGACTTTC
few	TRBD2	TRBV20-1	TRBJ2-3	CSASKLATLTDTQYF	TGCAGTGCTTCTAAACTAGCGACCCTCACAGATACGCAGTATTTT
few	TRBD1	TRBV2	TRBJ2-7	CASSAGGVMYF	TGTGCCAGCAGTGCAGGGGGAGTTATGTACTTC
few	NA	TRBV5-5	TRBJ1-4	CASSPPGRSNEKLFF	TGTGCCAGCAGCCCCCCGGGACGGTCTAATGAAAAACTGTTTTTT
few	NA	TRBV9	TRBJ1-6	CASSVAPSSYNSPLHF	TGTGCCAGCAGCGTGGCCCCGAGCTCCTATAATTCACCCCTCCACTTT
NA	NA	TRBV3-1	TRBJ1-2	CASSPSEGSSGYTF	TGTGCCAGCAGCCCGTCGGAAGGGTCAAGTGGCTACACCTTC
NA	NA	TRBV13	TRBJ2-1	CASSLAPGVNNEQFF	TGTGCCAGCAGCTTAGCTCCGGGGGTGAACAATGAGCAGTTCTTC
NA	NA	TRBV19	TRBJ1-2	CASPGTAANYGYTF	TGTGCCAGCCCGGGGACGGCAGCTAACTATGGCTACACCTTC
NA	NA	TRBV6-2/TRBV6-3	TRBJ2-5	CASTGGRETQYF	TGTGCCAGCACCGGGGGGCGGGAGACCCAGTACTTC
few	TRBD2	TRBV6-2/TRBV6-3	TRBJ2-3	CASSPRAGGTDTQYF	TGTGCCAGCAGCCCCCGAGCGGGGGGGACAGATACGCAGTATTTT
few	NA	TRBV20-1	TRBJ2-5	CSARPRGRETQYF	TGCAGTGCTAGACCCCGGGGGCGAGAGACCCAGTACTTC
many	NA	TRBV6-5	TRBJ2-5	CASSTTAIEETQYF	TGTGCCAGCAGTACAACAGCGATCGAGGAGACCCAGTACTTC
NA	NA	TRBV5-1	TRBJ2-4	CASSSEQGGAKNIQYF	TGCGCCAGCAGCTCTGAACAGGGTGGGGCCAAAAACATTCAGTACTTC
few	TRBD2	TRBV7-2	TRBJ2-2	CASSPLAGGLGGELFF	TGTGCCAGCAGCCCACTAGCGGGGGGGCTTGGCGGGGAGCTGTTTTTT
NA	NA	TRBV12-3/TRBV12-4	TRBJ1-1	CASSFSGDGTEAFF	TGTGCCAGCAGTTTCAGCGGGGATGGCACTGAAGCTTTCTTT
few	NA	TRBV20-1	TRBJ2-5	CSLWWGETQYF	TGCAGCCTTTGGTGGGGAGAGACCCAGTACTTC
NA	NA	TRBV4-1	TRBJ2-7	CASSQDTGYSYEQYF	TGCGCCAGCAGCCAAGATACAGGATACTCCTACGAGCAGTACTTC
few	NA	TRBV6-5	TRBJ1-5	CASSYSAGQPQHF	TGTGCCAGCAGTTACTCGGCCGGGCAGCCCCAGCATTTT
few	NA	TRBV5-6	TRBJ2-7	CASSLGGQTEQYF	TGTGCCAGCAGCTTGGGTGGGCAGACCGAGCAGTACTTC
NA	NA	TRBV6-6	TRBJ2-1	CASSYDNEQFF	TGTGCCAGCAGTTACGATAATGAGCAGTTCTTC
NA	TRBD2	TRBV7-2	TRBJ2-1	CASSSAKGGGGYEQFF	TGTGCCAGCAGCTCGGCCAAGGGCGGGGGGGGCTATGAGCAGTTCTTC
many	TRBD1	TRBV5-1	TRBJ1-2	CASSADRVDGYTF	TGCGCCAGCAGCGCAGACAGGGTTGATGGCTACACCTTC
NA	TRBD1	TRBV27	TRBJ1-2	CASSIGTGGSAYGYTF	TGTGCCAGCAGTATCGGGACAGGGGGATCGGCCTATGGCTACACCTTC
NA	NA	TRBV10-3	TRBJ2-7	CAIRDNIEQYF	TGTGCCATCCGGGACAATATCGAGCAGTACTTC
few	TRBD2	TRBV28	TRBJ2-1	CASTHPSGGRRVNEQFF	TGTGCCAGCACCCACCCTAGCGGGGGGCGACGGGTCAATGAGCAGTTCTTC
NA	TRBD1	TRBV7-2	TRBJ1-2	CASSLNRRTGSNRGYTF	TGTGCCAGCAGCTTAAATCGCCGGACAGGGTCAAATAGAGGCTACACCTTC
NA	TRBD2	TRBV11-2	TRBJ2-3	CASSSRLSGGNTDTQYF	TGTGCCAGCAGCTCTCGACTGAGCGGGGGGAACACAGATACGCAGTATTTT
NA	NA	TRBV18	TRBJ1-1	CASSPDRRGEAFF	TGTGCCAGCTCACCCGACAGGAGGGGTGAAGCTTTCTTT
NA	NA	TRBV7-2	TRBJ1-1	CASSFWSFSGAFF	TGTGCCAGCAGCTTCTGGAGTTTTTCAGGAGCTTTCTTT
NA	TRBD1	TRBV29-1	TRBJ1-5	CSVKTGGNQPQHF	TGCAGCGTTAAGACAGGGGGCAATCAGCCCCAGCATTTT